This T cell receptor (beta chain) was identified in a study of T-cell memory formation after mild COVID-19. Across the whole study: The TCR clusters were mostly specific to one donor.

With respect to this clonotype: Its target is not known.

The ends lost 0 bases at V and 4 bases at J; junction bases unmatched: 0. Germline CDR1 and CDR2: MGHRA and YSYEKL. The CDR3 is made up of 15 amino acids. Constant-segment-primed 5'RACE gave TCR alpha and TCR beta cDNA libraries with sample barcodes and UMIs. A single record per CDR3 protein comes from TCRdb applying MiXCR to the 5' RACE reads. There are 350,000 to 450,000 distinct CDR3 sequences in the sample; about 15% occur only once, and roughly a fifth lies in the top ten. Broader study findings: Contracting CD8+ clones were enriched in EMRA, CD4+ mainly in CM and EM.

The source is a man between 18 and 29 years old who had mild COVID-19 (a few samples of this study predate the infection). Cell type and time point are not known. V and J are TRBV4-1 and TRBJ2-3, with TRBD2 matching over 11 bases. Sequencing was done on a sample of PBMCs or a T cell subset sorted from them (not recorded which). The CDR3 nucleotides are TGCGCCAGCAGCCAAGAGACTAGCGGGGCAGATACGCAGTATTTT. It encodes CASSQETSGADTQYF.